This TCR beta chain emerged from a study of beta chain features in type 1 diabetes. Reverse transcription of all isolated RNA meant that expressed TCRB transcripts were sequenced. The data were produced by immunoSEQ multiplex PCR, yet TCRdb's version contains in-frame clones alone and is incomplete. The table has about 930,000 clones, about a sixth seen once; the top ten hold 0.02% to 0.025%. Germline values: CDR1 MGHDK, CDR2 SYGVNS. This CDR3 comprises 16 residues. V trimming: 1 base; J trimming: 1 base; junction bases outside the gene matches: 5. This chain links TRBV25-1 with TRBJ2-3, with TRBD2 identical over 7 bases. The sequenced sample consisted of naive CD4+ T cells from blood. This receptor was identified in a woman aged 18-29 years in good health. CDR3 loop: CASSESEGRGTDTQYF. The CDR3 nucleotides are TGTGCCAGCAGTGAATCCGAGGGGAGGGGCACAGATACGCAGTATTTT. Full variable domain (remainder filled in from reference TRBV25-1 and TRBJ2-3): EADIYQTPRYLVIGTGKKITLECSQTMGHDKMYWYQQDPGMELHLIHYSYGVNSTEKGDLSSESTVSRIRTEHFPLTLESARPSHTSQYLCASSESEGRGTDTQYFGPGTRLTVL.